This T cell receptor beta chain was sequenced for a study of T cells expressing NK-cell markers. Study-level results: Expanded clones of NKG2C+ T cells had an unclear HCMV specificity.

As to this clonotype: Its target is unknown.

Germline CDR1 LNHDA, CDR2 SQIVND (reference sequence). The CDR3 consists of 14 residues. TCRdb re-called the 5' RACE reads; every CDR3 protein appears as one record, without DNA. This sample's clone table lists some 16,000 distinct CDR3 sequences. This sequence joins TRBV19 and TRBJ2-2; TCRdb's D gene call, TRBD1, goes unchecked for lack of DNA. The sequence was collected from a man aged 18-75 years in good health. Sequencing was carried out using blood T cells: a sorted CD56 or NKG2C T cell subset, CD4+ or CD8+ T cells, or bulk PBMC T cells (not recorded which). The CDR3 reads CASMTEQNTGELFF. The full variable domain, completed using reference TRBV19 and TRBJ2-2, is DGGITQSPKYLFRKEGQNVTLSCEQNLNHDAMYWYRQDPGQGLRLIYYSQIVNDFQKGDIAEGYSVSREKKESFPLTVTSAQKNPTAFYLCASMTEQNTGELFFGEGSRLTVL.